This T cell receptor beta chain was sequenced for a study of OX40 agonist ivuxolimab in advanced cancers. The CDR3 has 15 residues. Trimming removed 6 bases from V and 3 bases from J; junction bases left unmatched: 10. Germline V gives CDR1 SGHNT, CDR2 YENEEA. Measured with immunoSEQ multiplex PCR; TCRdb has only the in-frame clones, and not every one. The table shows 45,000 to 70,000 clones, with just over 85% occurring only once. The genes are TRBV11-3 and TRBJ2-7, with TRBD1 matching over 8 bases. This TCR derives from an adult with an advanced solid tumor such as melanoma, head and neck, liver or kidney cancer. The specimen was CD4+ or CD8+ T cells sorted from blood, collected in a trial of the OX40 agonist ivuxolimab. The CDR3: CASRVGQAADYEQYF. Here the CDR3 DNA reads TGTGCCAGCAGGGTGGGACAGGCGGCCGACTACGAGCAGTACTTC.